This TCR beta chain is drawn from a study of shared clonotypes between healthy human individuals. Study conclusions and caveats: Clonotypes which were not shared had lower generation probabilities than clonotypes that all four donors shared. Sampling used blood alone; tissue repertoires probably differ.

With regard to this clone: Its specificity is unknown.

TCRdb's copy holds only in-frame clones and misses some; the assay was immunoSEQ multiplex PCR. Among about 510,000 clones listed, approximately 95% were seen once. Donors had no recently reported acute infections or vaccinations and were HIV-negative. CD4+ cells yielded CD45RA+ naive and CD45RA-negative memory subsets. This CDR3 is 15 amino acids long. Germline assignment: CDR1 SEHNR and CDR2 FQNEAQ (reference sequence). V gave up 2 bases and J gave up 2 bases; unmatched junction bases: 3. V usage is TRBV7-9 and J usage is TRBJ2-5; TRBD2 matches 9 bases. The sample comprised naive CD4+ T cells sorted from blood. This sample's subset: CD45RA+ positively selected. This receptor was taken from a woman younger than 45 in good health. CDR3 sequence: CASSLLAGPQETQYF. The CDR3, as DNA: TGTGCCAGCAGCTTACTAGCGGGGCCACAAGAGACCCAGTACTTC. Based on the CDR3 plus reference TRBV7-9 and TRBJ2-5, the full variable domain is DTGVSQNPRHKITKRGQNVTFRCDPISEHNRLYWYRQTLGQGPEFLTYFQNEAQLEKSRLLSDRFSAERPKGSFSTLEIQRTEQGDSAMYLCASSLLAGPQETQYFGPGTRLLVL.